The 20 T cell receptor beta chains in this list originate from one sample, sequenced in a study of T-cell reconstitution after alpha-beta-depleted transplantation in children. Preparation of the TCRbeta library was carried out with unique molecular identifiers. TCRdb fed the PCR reads into MiXCR, producing one record per CDR3 protein. Of about 980,000 distinct CDR3 sequences in the sample, under 30% are singletons; the top ten hold roughly 27%. The material sequenced was PBMCs, mostly from graft donor cells, taken 360 days after TCRalphabeta/CD19-depleted stem cell transplant. The receptors originated from a boy in the first two years of life who had a stem cell transplant for SCID, so the T cells may come from the graft donor.

The gene calls are TRBV28 and TRBJ2-5; 8 bases are shared with TRBD1. The germline V gene encodes CDR1 MDHEN and CDR2 SYDVKM. Trimming at V came to 2 bases and at J to 0 bases, leaving 5 bases not matched to a gene. The CDR3 has 16 residues. The CDR3 loop is CASSLVGGQDQETQYF. In DNA, the CDR3 is TGTGCCAGCAGTTTAGTCGGGGGACAGGACCAAGAGACCCAGTACTTC.

This clonotype was counted between two and nine times. The CDR3 loop is CASSLDTAFLYNEQFF. In nucleotides, the CDR3 is TGTGCCAGCAGCTTAGACACGGCATTCCTCTACAATGAGCAGTTCTTC. The V and J genes are TRBV7-6 and TRBJ2-1; D not certain. Deletions cut 1 base from V and 3 bases from J, with 13 bases between. The CDR3 loop spans 16 amino acids. Germline CDR1 SGHVS, CDR2 FNYEAQ. The complete variable domain, with remaining parts taken from reference TRBV7-6 and TRBJ2-1, reads GAGVSQSPRYKVTKRGQDVALRCDPISGHVSLYWYRQALGQGPEFLTYFNYEAQQDKSGLPNDRFSAERPEGSISTLTIQRTEQRDSAMYRCASSLDTAFLYNEQFFGPGTRLTVL.

This clonotype was seen a single time. The genes are TRBV29-1 and TRBJ2-7, with D possibly TRBD2 on 5 matching bases. The CDR3 has 13 amino acids. Trimming took off 1 base at V and 2 bases at J, with 9 bases between the two ends. Germline CDR1 reads SQVTM; CDR2 reads ANQGSEA. As DNA, the CDR3 is TGCAGCGTTGAAGGGACGGAGGCCTACGAGCAGTACTTC. The encoded protein is CSVEGTEAYEQYF.

V gene TRBV20-1 combines with J gene TRBJ2-3, with D perhaps matching TRBD2 (5 bases). The CDR3 covers 13 residues. V gave up 5 bases and J gave up 5 bases, with 14 bases separating them. Germline CDR1 reads DFQATT; CDR2 reads SNEGSKA (reference sequence). The CDR3 bases are TGCAGTGCTCGAATCTGGACTGGAGATACGCAGTATTTT. It encodes CSARIWTGDTQYF.

This clonotype occurred a few times. The chain links TRBV12-5 to TRBJ2-1; D is possibly TRBD1 or TRBD2 (5 bases each). CDR3 length equals 17 residues. V gave up 1 base and J gave up 6 bases, with 19 bases separating them. The germline V gene has CDR1 LGHNT and CDR2 FRNRAP. The CDR3 nucleotides read TGTGCTAGTGGTTTGGACCCCTCCCAGGGACCGTCCAATGAGCAGTTCTTC. Protein product: CASGLDPSQGPSNEQFF.

A few counts support this clonotype. The chain uses TRBV29-1 and TRBJ2-6; 7 positions match TRBD1. After removal of 4 bases from V and 0 bases from J, the junction contained 6 bases not matched to a gene. The CDR3 runs to 16 residues. Germline loops: CDR1 SQVTM, CDR2 ANQGSEA. CDR3 bases: TGCAGCGTTGCGACAGGGATTTTCTCTGGGGCCAACGTCCTGACTTTC. Protein: CSVATGIFSGANVLTF.

This clonotype came up a few times. The rearrangement links TRBV5-1 to TRBJ2-2; D unclear. Germline CDR1 is SGHRS and CDR2 is YFSETQ. The CDR3 totals 15 residues. With 0 bases removed from V and 4 bases from J, the gap between germline ends came to 10 bases. DNA for the CDR3: TGCGCCAGCAGCTTGGACGGAACCCTCACCGGGGAGCTGTTTTTT. Translated: CASSLDGTLTGELFF.

This clonotype has more than one count but fewer than ten. This chain links TRBV4-3 with TRBJ2-2, with 9 bases aligning to TRBD1. Germline CDR1 reads LGHNA; CDR2 reads YSLEER. CDR3 size: 16 residues. Trimming at V came to 3 bases and at J to 2 bases, leaving 4 bases not matched to a gene. The CDR3 DNA is TGCGCCAGCAGCCACCGGACAGGGGTAAACACCGGGGAGCTGTTTTTT. Its translation: CASSHRTGVNTGELFF.

This clonotype has more than one count but fewer than ten. Here the CDR3 reads CSVVTSSNTGELFF. In DNA form, the CDR3 reads TGCAGCGTTGTGACTAGCTCGAACACCGGGGAGCTGTTTTTT. The chain is built from TRBV29-1 and TRBJ2-2; 7 bases match TRBD2. CDR1 is SQVTM and CDR2 is ANQGSEA in the germline V gene. The CDR3 runs 14 residues. J was trimmed by 0 bases and V by 4 bases; bases with no gene match: 2.

The genes are TRBV15 and TRBJ1-2; perhaps TRBD1 as D (5 bases). Germline lookup yields CDR1 LNHNV and CDR2 YYDKDF (reference sequence). The CDR3 spans 16 residues. Trimming pared 0 bases from V and 5 bases from J, leaving 16 bases between. The CDR3 bases are TGTGCCACCAGCAGAGATGGGAGGCAGGGAAGTTATGGCTACACCTTC. It encodes CATSRDGRQGSYGYTF.

V gene TRBV15 combines with J gene TRBJ2-4; 7 nucleotides line up with TRBD1. Trimming removed 0 bases from V and 8 bases from J; junction bases left unmatched: 10. This CDR3 spans 16 amino acids. Germline V gene data show CDR1 as LNHNV and CDR2 as YYDKDF (reference sequence). The CDR3 sequence is CATSRDLTGPGDIQYF. CDR3 bases: TGTGCCACCAGCAGAGATCTGACAGGGCCCGGGGACATTCAGTACTTC.

The chain is built from TRBV6-1 and TRBJ2-3; TRBD2 agrees at 7 bases. Losses at the gene ends were 7 bases for V and 2 bases for J; bases not matched to a gene: 15. In germline, CDR1 is MNHNS, CDR2 SASEGT. The CDR3 extends over 17 amino acids. CDR3 in DNA: TGTGCCAGCACCCCGAGGAGGGCGGGGGAATCCACAGATACGCAGTATTTT. As protein: CASTPRRAGESTDTQYF.

The V gene is TRBV6-1, the J gene TRBJ2-1; tentatively, D is TRBD2 (6 bases). Germline V CDR1 and CDR2: MNHNS, SASEGT. The CDR3 has 14 residues. Trimming removed 7 bases at V and 7 bases at J, with 17 bases between. CDR3 nucleotide sequence: TGTGCCAGCACCCTCCGGGAGATTAAGAATGAGCAGTTCTTC. This encodes CASTLREIKNEQFF.

This sequence joins TRBV12-3 or TRBV12-4 and TRBJ2-2; D is tentatively TRBD1 or TRBD2 (7 bases each). The V gene lost 0 bases and the J gene lost 4 bases, with 12 bases spanning the gap. CDR3 size: 16 residues. The chain's CDR3 is CASSLARGGLTGELFF. In DNA, the CDR3 is TGTGCCAGCAGTTTAGCCAGGGGGGGCCTCACCGGGGAGCTGTTTTTT.

This clonotype was seen a handful of times. The chain recombines TRBV4-1 with TRBJ2-7, with TRBD1 matching 7 bases. The ends lost 1 base at V and 4 bases at J; junction bases unmatched: 10. Germline CDR1 is MGHRA and CDR2 is YSYEKL. The CDR3 contains 16 residues. The CDR3 region is CASSQGIVRGMYEQYF. CDR3 coding DNA: TGCGCCAGCAGCCAAGGTATAGTCAGGGGGATGTACGAGCAGTACTTC.

V usage is TRBV29-1 and J usage is TRBJ2-5; D is ambiguous. The V end was cut by 6 bases, the J end by 5 bases, with 7 bases between. CDR1 is SQVTM, CDR2 ANQGSEA, per germline. This CDR3 comprises 10 residues. The CDR3, as DNA: TGCAGCGTGCGTCGGGAGACCCAGTACTTC. Translation gives CSVRRETQYF.

This clonotype was observed a few times. The V gene is TRBV5-1, the J gene TRBJ2-1, with no clear D. The CDR3 length is 14 residues. Germline V gene sequence: CDR1 SGHRS, CDR2 YFSETQ. The V end lost 1 base, the J end lost 8 bases, and 13 bases lay between the germline ends. The CDR3 reads CASSLIQLFDEQFF. The CDR3 region has the DNA TGCGCCAGCAGCTTGATTCAGCTTTTCGATGAGCAGTTCTTC.

The chain is built from TRBV7-8 and TRBJ1-5, with 7 bases lining up with TRBD1. Germline-derived CDR1 and CDR2 are SGHVS and FQNEAQ. V shed 6 bases and J 6 bases; nucleotides not matched to a gene: 11. The CDR3 runs 15 residues. CDR3 in amino acids: CASSFTEGAGQPQHF. CDR3 in DNA: TGTGCCAGCAGTTTTACTGAGGGGGCAGGTCAGCCCCAGCATTTT. The whole variable domain, filled in from reference TRBV7-8 and TRBJ1-5, reads GAGVSQSPRYKVAKRGQDVALRCDPISGHVSLFWYQQALGQGPEFLTYFQNEAQLDKSGLPSDRFFAERPEGSVSTLKIQRTQQEDSAVYLCASSFTEGAGQPQHFGDGTRLSIL.

This chain joins TRBV4-2 and TRBJ1-1, with 7 bases identical to TRBD1. The CDR3 extends over 13 amino acids. V was pared by 4 bases and J by 8 bases, with 7 bases of the junction left unmatched. The V gene's germline CDR1 is LGHNA and CDR2 YNFKEQ. CDR3 sequence (DNA): TGTGCCAGCAGCCCGTACAGGGGTAACGAAGCTTTCTTT. It codes for CASSPYRGNEAFF.

In this sample, this clonotype turned up a few times. This chain connects TRBV7-9 to TRBJ2-7, with 9 bases matching TRBD1. V lost 5 bases, J lost 7 bases, and 12 bases stayed unmatched. The germline V gene encodes CDR1 SEHNR and CDR2 FQNEAQ (reference sequence). This CDR3 is 15 amino acids long. In nucleotides, the CDR3 is TGTGCCAGCAGCCTGGGGACAGGGAACCCGGGTGAGCAGTACTTC. It is translated as CASSLGTGNPGEQYF.